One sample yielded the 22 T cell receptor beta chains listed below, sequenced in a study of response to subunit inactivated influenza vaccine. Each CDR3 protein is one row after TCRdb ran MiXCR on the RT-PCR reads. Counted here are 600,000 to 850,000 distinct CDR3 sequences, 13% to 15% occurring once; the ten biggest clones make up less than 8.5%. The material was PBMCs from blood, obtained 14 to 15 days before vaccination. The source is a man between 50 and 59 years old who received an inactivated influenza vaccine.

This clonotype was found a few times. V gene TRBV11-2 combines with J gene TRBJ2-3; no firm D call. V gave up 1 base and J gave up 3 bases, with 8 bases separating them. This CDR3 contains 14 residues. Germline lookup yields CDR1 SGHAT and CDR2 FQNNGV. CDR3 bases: TGTGCCAGCAGCTTAGGTGACTGGACAGATACGCAGTATTTT. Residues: CASSLGDWTDTQYF.

CDR3 nucleotide sequence: TGTGCCAGCTCTCCCGTCGGGGGCTACTACGAGCAGTACTTC. This sequence encodes CASSPVGGYYEQYF. J is TRBJ2-7 and V is TRBV18, with D possibly being TRBD1 or TRBD2 (6 bases each). This CDR3 contains 14 residues. The ends were cut back, 6 bases at V and 3 bases at J, with 15 bases in the middle. Germline V gene data show CDR1 as KGHSH and CDR2 as LQKENI.

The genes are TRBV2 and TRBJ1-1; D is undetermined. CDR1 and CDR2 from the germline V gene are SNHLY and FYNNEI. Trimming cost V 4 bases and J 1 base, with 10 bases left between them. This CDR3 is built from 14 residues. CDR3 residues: CASSGFGENTEAFF. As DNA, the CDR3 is TGTGCCAGCAGTGGGTTCGGGGAGAACACTGAAGCTTTCTTT.

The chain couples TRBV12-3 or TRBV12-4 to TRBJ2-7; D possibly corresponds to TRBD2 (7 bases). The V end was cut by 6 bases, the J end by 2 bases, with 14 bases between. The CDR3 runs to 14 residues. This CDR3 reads CASRRGGGTYEQYF. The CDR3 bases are TGTGCCAGCAGGCGCGGGGGCGGCACCTACGAGCAGTACTTC.

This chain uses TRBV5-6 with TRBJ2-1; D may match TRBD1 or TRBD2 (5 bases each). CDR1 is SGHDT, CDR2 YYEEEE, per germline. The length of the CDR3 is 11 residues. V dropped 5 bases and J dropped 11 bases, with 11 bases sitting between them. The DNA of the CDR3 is TGTGCCAGCAGTTCGGGACCGAAGCAGTTCTTC. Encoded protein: CASSSGPKQFF.

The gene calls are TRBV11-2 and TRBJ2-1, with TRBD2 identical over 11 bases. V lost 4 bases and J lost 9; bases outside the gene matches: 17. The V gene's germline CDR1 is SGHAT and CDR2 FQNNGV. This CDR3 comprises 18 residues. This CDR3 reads CASSSRGVLAGVKSEQFF. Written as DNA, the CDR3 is TGTGCCAGCAGCTCAAGGGGGGTACTAGCGGGAGTTAAGAGTGAGCAGTTCTTC.

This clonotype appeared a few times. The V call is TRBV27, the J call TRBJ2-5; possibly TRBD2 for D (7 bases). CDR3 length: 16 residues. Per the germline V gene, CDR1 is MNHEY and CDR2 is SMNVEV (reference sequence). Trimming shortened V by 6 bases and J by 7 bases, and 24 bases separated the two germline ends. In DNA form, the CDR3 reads TGTGCCAGCAGCCCCAGTCGGGGGGCCCAAGTTGGGACCCAGTACTTC. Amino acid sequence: CASSPSRGAQVGTQYF.

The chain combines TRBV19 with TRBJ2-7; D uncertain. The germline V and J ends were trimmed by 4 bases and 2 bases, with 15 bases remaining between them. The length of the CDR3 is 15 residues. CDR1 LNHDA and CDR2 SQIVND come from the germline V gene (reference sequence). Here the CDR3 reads CASSTDPIGPYEQYF. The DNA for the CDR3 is TGTGCCAGTAGTACCGATCCCATCGGACCCTACGAGCAGTACTTC. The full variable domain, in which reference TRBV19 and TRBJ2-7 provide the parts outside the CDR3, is DGGITQSPKYLFRKEGQNVTLSCEQNLNHDAMYWYRQDPGQGLRLIYYSQIVNDFQKGDIAEGYSVSREKKESFPLTVTSAQKNPTAFYLCASSTDPIGPYEQYFGPGTRLTVT.

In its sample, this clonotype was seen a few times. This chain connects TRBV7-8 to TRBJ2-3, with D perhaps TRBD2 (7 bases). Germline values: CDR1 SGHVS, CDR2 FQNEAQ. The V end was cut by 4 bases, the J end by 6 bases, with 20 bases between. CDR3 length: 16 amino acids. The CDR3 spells CASSSARGAGVDTQYF. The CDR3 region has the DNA TGTGCCAGCAGCTCTGCTCGGGGGGCGGGAGTCGATACGCAGTATTTT.

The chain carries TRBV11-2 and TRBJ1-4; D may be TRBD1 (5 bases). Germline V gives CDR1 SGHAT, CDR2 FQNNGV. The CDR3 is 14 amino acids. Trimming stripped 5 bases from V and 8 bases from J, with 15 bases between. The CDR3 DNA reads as TGTGCCAGCAGCGTGGACAATGCCAGCGAAAAACTGTTTTTT. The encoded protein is CASSVDNASEKLFF.

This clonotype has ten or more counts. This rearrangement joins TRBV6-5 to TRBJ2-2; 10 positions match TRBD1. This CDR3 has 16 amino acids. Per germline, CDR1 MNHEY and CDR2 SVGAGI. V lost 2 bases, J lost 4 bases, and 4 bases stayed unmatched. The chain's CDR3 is CASSYRTGGSTGELFF. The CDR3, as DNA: TGTGCCAGCAGTTACAGGACAGGGGGTTCCACCGGGGAGCTGTTTTTT.

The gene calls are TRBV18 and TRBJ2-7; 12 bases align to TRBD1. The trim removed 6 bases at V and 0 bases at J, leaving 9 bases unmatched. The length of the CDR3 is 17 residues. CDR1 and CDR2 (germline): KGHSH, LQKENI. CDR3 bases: TGTGCCAGCTCTCCCGGGACAGGGGGCCTCGGCTCCTACGAGCAGTACTTC. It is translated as CASSPGTGGLGSYEQYF.

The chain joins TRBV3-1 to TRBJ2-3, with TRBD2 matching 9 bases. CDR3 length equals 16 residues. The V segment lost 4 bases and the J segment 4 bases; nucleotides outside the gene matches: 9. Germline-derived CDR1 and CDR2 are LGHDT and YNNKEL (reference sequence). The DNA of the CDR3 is TGTGCCAGCAGCCGAGTAGCGGGGGCCTTATCAGATACGCAGTATTTT. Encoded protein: CASSRVAGALSDTQYF.

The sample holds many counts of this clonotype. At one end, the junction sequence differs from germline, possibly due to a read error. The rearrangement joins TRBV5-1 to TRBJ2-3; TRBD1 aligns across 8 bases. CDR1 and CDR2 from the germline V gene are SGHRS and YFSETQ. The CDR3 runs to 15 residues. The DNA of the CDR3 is TGTGCCAGCAGCTTAGGGACAGGATACACAGATACGCAGTATTTT. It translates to CASSLGTGYTDTQYF.

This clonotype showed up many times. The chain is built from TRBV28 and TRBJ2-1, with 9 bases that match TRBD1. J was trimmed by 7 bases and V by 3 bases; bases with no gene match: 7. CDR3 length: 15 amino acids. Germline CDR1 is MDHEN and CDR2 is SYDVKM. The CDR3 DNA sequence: TGTGCCAGCAGTTTGGGACAGGGAAAGGGAAATGAGCAGTTCTTC. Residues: CASSLGQGKGNEQFF. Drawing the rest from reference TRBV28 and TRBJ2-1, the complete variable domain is DVKVTQSSRYLVKRTGEKVFLECVQDMDHENMFWYRQDPGLGLRLIYFSYDVKMKEKGDIPEGYSVSREKKERFSLILESASTNQTSMYLCASSLGQGKGNEQFFGPGTRLTVL.

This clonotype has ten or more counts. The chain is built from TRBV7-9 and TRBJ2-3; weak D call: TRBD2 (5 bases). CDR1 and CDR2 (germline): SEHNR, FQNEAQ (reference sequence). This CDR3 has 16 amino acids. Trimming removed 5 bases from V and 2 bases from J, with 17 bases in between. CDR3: CASSNPGSMDTDTQYF. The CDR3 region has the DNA TGTGCCAGCAGCAACCCGGGGAGTATGGACACAGATACGCAGTATTTT.

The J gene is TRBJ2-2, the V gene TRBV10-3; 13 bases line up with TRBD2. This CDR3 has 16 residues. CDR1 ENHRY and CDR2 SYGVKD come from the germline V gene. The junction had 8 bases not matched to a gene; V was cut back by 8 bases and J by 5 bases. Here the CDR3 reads CAIGLAGVSATGELFF. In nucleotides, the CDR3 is TGTGCCATCGGACTAGCGGGAGTGAGTGCTACCGGGGAGCTGTTTTTT.

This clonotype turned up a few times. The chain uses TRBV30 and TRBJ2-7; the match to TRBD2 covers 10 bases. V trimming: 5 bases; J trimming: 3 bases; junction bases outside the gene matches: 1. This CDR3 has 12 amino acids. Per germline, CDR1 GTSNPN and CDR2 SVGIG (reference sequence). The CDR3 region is CAWASGSYEQYF. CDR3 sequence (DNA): TGTGCCTGGGCTAGCGGGAGCTACGAGCAGTACTTC.

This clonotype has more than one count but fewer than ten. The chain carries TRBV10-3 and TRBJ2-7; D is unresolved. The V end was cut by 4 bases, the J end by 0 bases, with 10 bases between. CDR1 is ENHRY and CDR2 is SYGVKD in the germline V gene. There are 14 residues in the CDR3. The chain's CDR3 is CAISGQSSSYEQYF. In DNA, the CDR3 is TGTGCCATCAGTGGGCAGAGTAGCTCCTACGAGCAGTACTTC.

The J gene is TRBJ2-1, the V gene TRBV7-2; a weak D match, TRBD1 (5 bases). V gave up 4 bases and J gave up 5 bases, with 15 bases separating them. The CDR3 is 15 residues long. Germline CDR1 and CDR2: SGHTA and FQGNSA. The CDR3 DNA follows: TGTGCCAGCAGCTCCCTTGTACGGACACACAATGAGCAGTTCTTC. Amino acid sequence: CASSSLVRTHNEQFF.

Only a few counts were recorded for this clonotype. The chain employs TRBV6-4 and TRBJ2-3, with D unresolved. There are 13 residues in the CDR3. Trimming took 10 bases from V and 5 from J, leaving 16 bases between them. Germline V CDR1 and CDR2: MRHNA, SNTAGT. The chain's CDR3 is CATAEVGLDTQYF. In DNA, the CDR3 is TGTGCCACGGCCGAGGTTGGCCTAGATACGCAGTATTTT.

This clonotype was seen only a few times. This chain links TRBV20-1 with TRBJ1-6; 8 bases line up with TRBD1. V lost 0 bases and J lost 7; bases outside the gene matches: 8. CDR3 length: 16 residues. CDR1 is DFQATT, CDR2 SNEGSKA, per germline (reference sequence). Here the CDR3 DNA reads TGCAGTGCTAGAGATCACGGACAGGGTAGAAATTCACCCCTCCACTTT. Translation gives CSARDHGQGRNSPLHF.